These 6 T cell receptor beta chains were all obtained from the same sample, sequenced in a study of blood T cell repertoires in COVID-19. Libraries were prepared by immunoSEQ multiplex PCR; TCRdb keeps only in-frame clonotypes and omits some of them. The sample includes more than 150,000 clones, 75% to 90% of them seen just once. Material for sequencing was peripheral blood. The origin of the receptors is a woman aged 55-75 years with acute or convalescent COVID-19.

The CDR3 protein is CASSSWTSGGTYEQYF. In DNA form, the CDR3 reads TGTGCCAGCAGTTCTTGGACTAGCGGGGGGACCTACGAGCAGTACTTC. J is TRBJ2-7 and V is TRBV6-2 or TRBV6-3; 14 bases align to TRBD2. The CDR3 totals 16 residues. Trimming removed 4 bases from V and 2 bases from J; junction bases left unmatched: 4. From germline, CDR1 is MNHEY and CDR2 SVGEGT.

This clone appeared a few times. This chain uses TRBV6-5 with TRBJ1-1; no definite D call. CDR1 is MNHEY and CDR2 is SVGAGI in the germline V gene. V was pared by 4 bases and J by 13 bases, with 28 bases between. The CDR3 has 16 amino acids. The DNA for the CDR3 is TGTGCCAGCAGTTTCAAAAAAGCACCGGGCCAGGACTTTCATTTCTTT. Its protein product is CASSFKKAPGQDFHFF.

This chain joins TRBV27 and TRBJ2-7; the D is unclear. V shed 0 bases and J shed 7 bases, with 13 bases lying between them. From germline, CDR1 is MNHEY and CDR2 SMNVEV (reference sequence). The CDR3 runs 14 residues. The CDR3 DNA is TGTGCCAGCAGTTTATCGAACCGACTGGTAGAGCAGTACTTC. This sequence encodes CASSLSNRLVEQYF.

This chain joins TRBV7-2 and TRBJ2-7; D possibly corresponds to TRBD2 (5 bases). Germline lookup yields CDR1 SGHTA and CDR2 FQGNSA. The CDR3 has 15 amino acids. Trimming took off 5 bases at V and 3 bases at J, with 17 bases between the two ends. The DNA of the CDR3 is TGTGCCAGCAGCCTAACTATAGCGCCCGACTACGAGCAGTACTTC. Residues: CASSLTIAPDYEQYF.

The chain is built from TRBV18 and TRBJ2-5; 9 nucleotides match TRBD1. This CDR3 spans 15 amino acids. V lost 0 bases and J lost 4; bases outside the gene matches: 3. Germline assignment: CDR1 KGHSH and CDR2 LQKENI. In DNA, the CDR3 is TGTGCCAGCTCACCACCGAACAGGGGGCTAGAGACCCAGTACTTC. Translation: CASSPPNRGLETQYF.

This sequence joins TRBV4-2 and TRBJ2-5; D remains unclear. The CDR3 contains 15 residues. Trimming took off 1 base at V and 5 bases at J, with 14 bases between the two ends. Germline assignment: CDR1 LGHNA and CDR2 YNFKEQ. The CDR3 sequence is CASSQARLDLETQYF. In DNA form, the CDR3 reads TGTGCCAGCAGCCAAGCGCGGCTAGACCTTGAGACCCAGTACTTC.